This entry lists 30 T cell receptor beta chains sequenced from one sample in a study of blood T cell repertoires in COVID-19. The table came from immunoSEQ multiplex PCR; TCRdb's copy has only in-frame clones and leaves some out. In the table there are under 350,000 clones, approximately 92% of which are singletons. The sequenced material came from peripheral blood. Every receptor here comes from a woman aged 25-40 years with COVID-19, enrolled during active disease.

This chain connects TRBV2 to TRBJ1-2, with 8 bases matching TRBD1. CDR1 is SNHLY, CDR2 FYNNEI, per germline. The CDR3 is 13 amino acids. J gave up 3 bases and V 6 bases, and 3 bases lay outside the gene matches. CDR3 sequence: CASRGQDHYGYTF. CDR3 DNA sequence: TGTGCCAGCAGGGGACAGGATCACTATGGCTACACCTTC.

This chain connects TRBV2 to TRBJ1-4; D might be TRBD1 (5 bases). This CDR3 comprises 14 residues. Germline V gene data show CDR1 as SNHLY and CDR2 as FYNNEI. V lost 1 base and J lost 6, with 9 bases in between. In DNA form, the CDR3 reads TGTGCCAGCAGTGAAGGGGGACTAGATGAAAAACTGTTTTTT. It specifies CASSEGGLDEKLFF. The full variable domain, its missing parts supplied by reference TRBV2 and TRBJ1-4, is EPEVTQTPSHQVTQMGQEVILRCVPISNHLYFYWYRQILGQKVEFLVSFYNNEISEKSEIFDDQFSVERPDGSNFTLKIRSTKLEDSAMYFCASSEGGLDEKLFFGSGTQLSVL.

The rearrangement joins TRBV28 to TRBJ1-1, with no clear D. Germline CDR1 reads MDHEN; CDR2 reads SYDVKM. V was cut by 1 base and J by 8 bases, with 11 bases left in between. CDR3 length equals 13 residues. The CDR3 region is CASSLLGSVEAFF. The CDR3 nucleotides are TGTGCCAGCAGTTTATTGGGCTCTGTGGAAGCTTTCTTT.

This chain connects TRBV5-5 to TRBJ2-7; 9 bases match TRBD1. With 4 bases clipped from V and 2 bases from J, the junction kept 10 bases outside the gene matches. The CDR3 spans 16 residues. The V gene's germline CDR1 is SGHKS and CDR2 YYEKEE (reference sequence). CDR3 nucleotide sequence: TGTGCCAGCAGCAGCCCCGGGACAGGGTCGACCTACGAGCAGTACTTC. This translates into CASSSPGTGSTYEQYF.

The chain recombines TRBV18 with TRBJ1-3; 9 positions match TRBD1. There are 14 residues in the CDR3. CDR1 is KGHSH and CDR2 is LQKENI in the germline V gene. J gave up 7 bases and V 8 bases, and 9 bases lay outside the gene matches. The CDR3 reads CASPDRGLSNTIYF. In DNA form, the CDR3 reads TGTGCCAGCCCGGACAGGGGTTTGTCTAACACCATATATTTT.

V and J are TRBV5-1 and TRBJ2-7, with TRBD1 as a possible D gene (6 bases). CDR1 is SGHRS and CDR2 is YFSETQ in the germline V gene. Trimming took 0 bases from V and 6 from J, leaving 16 bases between them. The CDR3 is 15 amino acids. The CDR3, as DNA: TGCGCCAGCAGCTTGGGGGCAGGGGTTCTTTCCGAGCAGTACTTC. Translation gives CASSLGAGVLSEQYF.

The V gene is TRBV19, the J gene TRBJ2-1, with TRBD2 identical over 10 bases. V shed 1 base and J 5 bases; nucleotides not matched to a gene: 2. The CDR3 consists of 15 residues. The germline V gene has CDR1 LNHDA and CDR2 SQIVND (reference sequence). CDR3 coding DNA: TGTGCCAGTAGTATAGCAGCGGGGGGGAACAATGAGCAGTTCTTC. Translation gives CASSIAAGGNNEQFF.

The chain couples TRBV7-2 to TRBJ2-1, with TRBD2 matching 7 bases. Germline trimming cut 6 bases from V and 7 bases from J; bases unmatched to any gene: 12. Germline V gives CDR1 SGHTA, CDR2 FQGNSA. This CDR3 comprises 15 residues. The CDR3 sequence: CASSPLWEGGNEQFF. For the CDR3, the DNA is TGTGCCAGCAGTCCTCTGTGGGAGGGCGGAAATGAGCAGTTCTTC.

CDR3 sequence reads: CASSFDRANTEAFF. The CDR3 nucleotides are TGTGCCAGCAGCTTTGACAGGGCCAACACTGAAGCTTTCTTT. The V gene is TRBV7-2, the J gene TRBJ1-1; 7 positions match TRBD1. CDR1 and CDR2 (germline): SGHTA, FQGNSA. V was pared by 3 bases and J by 2 bases, with 3 bases of the junction left unmatched. The CDR3 covers 14 residues.

This clone was observed a single time. The gene calls are TRBV10-2 and TRBJ2-1, with a possible D match to TRBD2 (5 bases). With 0 bases removed from V and 2 bases from J, the gap between germline ends came to 11 bases. This CDR3 has 16 amino acids. The V gene's germline CDR1 is WSHSY and CDR2 SAAADI. CDR3 in amino acids: CASSESKAAAYNEQFF. As DNA, the CDR3 is TGCGCCAGCAGTGAGTCGAAGGCAGCGGCCTACAATGAGCAGTTCTTC.

The genes are TRBV25-1 and TRBJ1-3; D unclear. The CDR3 sequence is 13 residues long. Per the germline V gene, CDR1 is MGHDK and CDR2 is SYGVNS. V shed 1 base and J shed 1 base, with 2 bases lying between them. The CDR3 DNA reads TGTGCCAGCAGTGAATCTTCTGGAAACACCATATATTTT. Protein product: CASSESSGNTIYF.

The gene calls are TRBV2 and TRBJ1-1; 7 bases fit TRBD1. The CDR3 loop spans 14 amino acids. J lost 4 bases, V lost 7 bases, and 9 bases had no gene match. Germline CDR1 and CDR2: SNHLY and FYNNEI. CDR3 DNA: TGTGCCAGCACTACGACAGGGATTGGCACTGAAGCTTTCTTT. Its protein is CASTTTGIGTEAFF.

The V call is TRBV4-1, the J call TRBJ1-1; 7 nucleotides match TRBD1. The germline gives CDR1 MGHRA, CDR2 YSYEKL. The CDR3 is 16 residues long. Losses at the gene ends were 2 bases for V and 0 bases for J; bases not matched to a gene: 6. CDR3 in amino acids: CASSQRTGTLNTEAFF. CDR3 nucleotide sequence: TGCGCCAGCAGCCAACGGACAGGAACCCTGAACACTGAAGCTTTCTTT.

About this clone itself: This CDR3 is also generated by other DNA sequences in the sample. The J gene is TRBJ2-5, the V gene TRBV29-1; D is unclear. V shed 6 bases and J shed 4 bases, with 6 bases lying between them. This CDR3 has 10 residues. Germline CDR1 reads SQVTM; CDR2 reads ANQGSEA. The CDR3 protein is CSVSLETQYF. The CDR3 DNA follows: TGCAGCGTCTCCTTAGAGACCCAGTACTTC.

This chain uses TRBV27 with TRBJ2-3; a weak D match, TRBD2 (5 bases). Between the trimmed V and J ends, which lost 5 bases and 5 bases, there was a span of 11 bases. This CDR3 spans 13 amino acids. Looked up from germline, CDR1 is MNHEY and CDR2 is SMNVEV (reference sequence). The CDR3 region is CASSTARGDTQYF. CDR3 sequence (DNA): TGTGCCAGCAGTACCGCCCGGGGAGATACGCAGTATTTT.

The rearrangement uses TRBV11-2 and TRBJ2-5; 8 bases map to TRBD1. There are 16 residues in the CDR3. Germline lookup yields CDR1 SGHAT and CDR2 FQNNGV. Trimming cost V 5 bases and J 4 bases; bases outside gene matches: 12. The CDR3 DNA reads as TGTGCCAGCAGCCGAGGACAGGGTGGAGGAAGAGAGACCCAGTACTTC. It is translated as CASSRGQGGGRETQYF.

The V and J genes are TRBV6-1 and TRBJ2-3; 10 nucleotides line up with TRBD2. Looked up from germline, CDR1 is MNHNS and CDR2 is SASEGT. The CDR3 covers 15 residues. The trim removed 3 bases at V and 13 bases at J, leaving 13 bases unmatched. CDR3 nucleotides: TGTGCCAGCAGTGATAGGACTTTAGCGGGGGGCATAGAGTATTTT. Protein product: CASSDRTLAGGIEYF.

V and J are TRBV3-1 (or the pseudogene TRBV3-2) and TRBJ2-5, with 9 bases fitting TRBD2. The CDR3 is 15 residues long. In germline, CDR1 is LGHDT, CDR2 YNNKEL (reference sequence). V shed 0 bases, J shed 5 bases, and the junction held 4 bases outside the gene matches. CDR3 coding DNA: TGTGCCAGCAGCCAAGAGGCTAGCGGGATGGAGACCCAGTACTTC. Protein sequence: CASSQEASGMETQYF.

This chain uses TRBV10-1 with TRBJ2-5; 7 positions match TRBD2. Trimming removed 4 bases from V and 5 bases from J; junction bases left unmatched: 7. This CDR3 region has 14 residues. Germline CDR1 is WNHNN and CDR2 is SYGVQD (reference sequence). The CDR3: CASSGGAGLETQYF. CDR3 bases: TGCGCCAGCAGTGGGGGAGCGGGACTCGAGACCCAGTACTTC.

This chain uses TRBV11-2 with TRBJ2-2; a possible D gene is TRBD1 (6 bases). V was shortened by 3 bases and J by 6 bases, with 8 bases between the two germline ends. This CDR3 is 13 amino acids long. CDR1 and CDR2 from the germline V gene are SGHAT and FQNNGV. CDR3 loop: CASSFTGPGELFF. CDR3 nucleotide sequence: TGTGCCAGCAGCTTTACAGGGCCCGGGGAGCTGTTTTTT.

The rearrangement uses TRBV7-3 and TRBJ2-7, with D maybe TRBD2 (5 bases). Germline-derived CDR1 and CDR2 are SGHTA and FQGTGA. This CDR3 has 13 amino acids. V lost 5 bases and J 6 bases, leaving 14 bases between the germline ends. The CDR3 loop is CASSPYPGSEQYF. CDR3 coding DNA: TGTGCCAGCAGCCCATATCCGGGGTCCGAGCAGTACTTC.

The chain is built from TRBV20-1 and TRBJ2-4, with 9 bases lining up with TRBD2. Germline V gene data show CDR1 as DFQATT and CDR2 as SNEGSKA (reference sequence). CDR3 length equals 15 residues. V was pared by 3 bases and J by 3 bases, with 6 bases of the junction left unmatched. CDR3 amino acids: CSASRAGGLKNIQYF. The CDR3 DNA reads TGCAGTGCTAGTAGAGCGGGAGGCCTCAAAAACATTCAGTACTTC.

The J gene is TRBJ1-4, the V gene TRBV29-1, with D possibly being TRBD1 (6 bases). The germline V and J ends were trimmed by 4 bases and 6 bases, with 15 bases remaining between them. The V gene's germline CDR1 is SQVTM and CDR2 ANQGSEA. This CDR3 has 14 amino acids. This CDR3 is CSVVHRDGDEKLFF. The CDR3 DNA sequence: TGCAGCGTTGTTCACAGGGACGGTGATGAAAAACTGTTTTTT.

The V and J genes are TRBV12-3 or TRBV12-4 and TRBJ1-2; TRBD1 might be the D (5 bases). The CDR3 is 11 residues long. V shed 8 bases and J shed 4 bases, with 8 bases lying between them. CDR3 coding DNA: TGTGCCAGCCGGACAATCTATGGCTACACCTTC. This sequence encodes CASRTIYGYTF.

The J gene is TRBJ1-1, the V gene TRBV15; a possible D gene is TRBD1 (6 bases). The V and J ends lost 0 bases and 0 bases respectively, with 20 bases between them. Germline values: CDR1 LNHNV, CDR2 YYDKDF (reference sequence). This CDR3 region has 19 residues. CDR3 bases: TGTGCCACCAGCAGAGACCGACAAGCTACTGAGGGGGTGAACACTGAAGCTTTCTTT. Translating gives CATSRDRQATEGVNTEAFF.

This chain links TRBV24-1 with TRBJ1-5; 7 nucleotides align to TRBD1. Germline V lookup: CDR1 KGHDR, CDR2 SFDVKD. CDR3 size: 13 residues. J lost 5 bases, V lost 9 bases, and 6 bases had no gene match. This CDR3 reads CATQDRDHQPQHF. The CDR3 nucleotides are TGTGCCACCCAAGACAGGGATCATCAGCCCCAGCATTTT.

This clone was counted once. This chain links TRBV6-5 with TRBJ2-7; maybe TRBD1 (5 bases). This CDR3 is built from 14 residues. V was shortened by 5 bases and J by 5 bases, with 16 bases between the two germline ends. Germline-derived CDR1 and CDR2 are MNHEY and SVGAGI. CDR3 sequence: CASSPLIGADEQYF. In DNA form, the CDR3 reads TGTGCCAGCAGTCCCCTCATAGGGGCAGACGAGCAGTACTTC.

The rearrangement joins TRBV4-1 to TRBJ1-6; tentative D call: TRBD1 (5 bases). V was pared by 1 base and J by 5 bases, with 6 bases between. This CDR3 spans 14 amino acids. CDR1 MGHRA and CDR2 YSYEKL come from the germline V gene. The CDR3 region is CASSQGRDNSPLHF. CDR3 nucleotide sequence: TGCGCCAGCAGCCAAGGCAGGGATAATTCACCCCTCCACTTT.

This clone was observed a single time. The V call is TRBV7-6, the J call TRBJ2-1, with D possibly TRBD2 on 5 matching bases. V was pared by 2 bases and J by 0 bases, with 11 bases between. Germline assignment: CDR1 SGHVS and CDR2 FNYEAQ. This CDR3 has 16 residues. DNA for the CDR3: TGTGCCAGCAGCTTAAGTCGTGGGAGCTCCTACAATGAGCAGTTCTTC. It yields the protein CASSLSRGSSYNEQFF.

This sequence joins TRBV3-1 (or the pseudogene TRBV3-2) and TRBJ2-4, with D possibly being TRBD1 (5 bases). Deletions cut 0 bases from V and 8 bases from J, with 8 bases between. The length of the CDR3 is 13 residues. Germline lookup yields CDR1 LGHDT and CDR2 YNNKEL (reference sequence). The CDR3 spells CASSQEGADIQYF. The DNA for the CDR3 is TGTGCCAGCAGCCAAGAAGGGGCAGACATTCAGTACTTC.